Following are 14 T cell receptor beta chains from one sample sequenced in a study of blood T cell repertoires in COVID-19. Libraries were prepared by immunoSEQ multiplex PCR; TCRdb keeps only in-frame clonotypes and omits some of them. The repertoire holds around 80,000 clones, with over 65% as singletons. The specimen sequenced was peripheral blood. The receptors stem from a man over 45 with active or convalescent COVID-19.

This clone was recorded many times. The chain has TRBV14 and TRBJ1-1; no definite D call. Germline V gene sequence: CDR1 SGHDN, CDR2 FVKESK. Trimming pared 4 bases from V and 0 bases from J, leaving 6 bases between. The length of the CDR3 is 13 residues. CDR3 protein: CASSLAVNTEAFF. CDR3 coding DNA: TGTGCCAGCAGCCTCGCGGTGAACACTGAAGCTTTCTTT.

The chain couples TRBV2 to TRBJ2-7; 10 nucleotides agree with TRBD1. The CDR3 totals 14 residues. Germline V lookup: CDR1 SNHLY, CDR2 FYNNEI. V was clipped by 3 bases and J by 4 bases; unmatched bases: 3. The CDR3 region is CASSEWTGGYEQYF. Here the CDR3 DNA reads TGTGCCAGCAGTGAGTGGACAGGGGGTTACGAGCAGTACTTC.

V usage is TRBV12-3 or TRBV12-4 and J usage is TRBJ1-3; 7 bases map to TRBD1. V lost 10 bases, J lost 2 bases, and 2 bases stayed unmatched. This CDR3 is built from 12 residues. The CDR3 loop reads CATDRAGNTIYF. In DNA form, the CDR3 reads TGTGCCACCGACAGGGCTGGAAACACCATATATTTT.

This chain uses TRBV5-1 with TRBJ2-1, with D possibly TRBD2 on 5 matching bases. The V and J ends lost 0 bases and 9 bases respectively, with 10 bases between them. The germline CDR1 and CDR2 sequences are SGHRS and YFSETQ. This CDR3 has 13 residues. This CDR3 is CASSLGREIEQFF. For the CDR3, the DNA is TGCGCCAGCAGCTTGGGTAGGGAGATTGAGCAGTTCTTC.

This clone came up a few times. This chain uses TRBV7-2 with TRBJ2-7; D unresolved. V lost 5 bases and J lost 6, with 11 bases in between. Germline CDR1 SGHTA, CDR2 FQGNSA. The CDR3 loop spans 12 amino acids. Here the CDR3 reads CASSLIPGEQYF. CDR3 sequence (DNA): TGTGCCAGCAGCCTTATCCCCGGCGAGCAGTACTTC.

This clone has just a few counts. The CDR3 sequence: CASFVFGLIGYTF. The CDR3 region has the DNA TGCGCCAGCTTTGTCTTCGGACTTATAGGCTACACCTTC. The chain links TRBV5-1 to TRBJ1-2; no firm D call. Germline loops: CDR1 SGHRS, CDR2 YFSETQ. Trimming took 7 bases from V and 8 from J, leaving 18 bases between them. The length of the CDR3 is 13 residues.

This chain uses TRBV5-7 with TRBJ2-7; the match to TRBD1 covers 10 bases. TRBV5-7 is treated as an ORF (open reading frame) with a function not yet certain. This CDR3 comprises 14 residues. The V gene end was trimmed by 4 bases and the J gene end by 6 bases; junction bases not matched to a gene: 7. Written as DNA, the CDR3 is TGTGCCAGCAGCCCCGGGGACAGGGGAGCCGAGCAGTACTTC. It codes for CASSPGDRGAEQYF.

This rearrangement joins TRBV7-3 to TRBJ1-3, with D possibly being TRBD1 (5 bases). V shed 2 bases and J shed 0 bases, with 8 bases lying between them. The V gene's germline CDR1 is SGHTA and CDR2 FQGTGA. The CDR3 spans 15 residues. The CDR3 reads CASSLGGSSGNTIYF. The DNA of the CDR3 is TGTGCCAGCAGCTTAGGGGGGAGCTCTGGAAACACCATATATTTT.

The chain employs TRBV3-1 (or the pseudogene TRBV3-2) and TRBJ1-5; TRBD1 might be the D (5 bases). Germline CDR1 LGHDT, CDR2 YNNKEL (reference sequence). There are 13 residues in the CDR3. Trimming removed 4 bases at V and 6 bases at J, with 10 bases between. In DNA form, the CDR3 reads TGTGCCAGCAGCCCAAAGGGGATTCAGCCCCAGCATTTT. Translation: CASSPKGIQPQHF.

This chain uses TRBV19 with TRBJ2-4, with a possible D match to TRBD1 (5 bases). Germline V gene data show CDR1 as LNHDA and CDR2 as SQIVND (reference sequence). CDR3 length: 16 amino acids. Trimming stripped 3 bases from V and 1 base from J, with 13 bases between. The CDR3 bases are TGTGCCAGTAGTATGGGGCCAGGCCCTGCCAAAAACATTCAGTACTTC. Residues: CASSMGPGPAKNIQYF. Drawing the rest from reference TRBV19 and TRBJ2-4, the complete variable domain is DGGITQSPKYLFRKEGQNVTLSCEQNLNHDAMYWYRQDPGQGLRLIYYSQIVNDFQKGDIAEGYSVSREKKESFPLTVTSAQKNPTAFYLCASSMGPGPAKNIQYFGAGTRLSVL.

J is TRBJ2-5 and V is TRBV6-5; D remains unclear. V lost 8 bases and J 4 bases, leaving 8 bases between the germline ends. Germline CDR1 is MNHEY and CDR2 is SVGAGI. This CDR3 is 11 amino acids long. The CDR3 loop is CASRTGETQYF. CDR3 nucleotides: TGTGCCAGCCGCACGGGAGAGACCCAGTACTTC.

CDR3 sequence reads: CASSQDRASGEKLFF. The DNA for the CDR3 is TGTGCCAGCAGCCAAGACAGGGCATCAGGTGAAAAACTGTTTTTT. The chain carries TRBV7-6 and TRBJ1-4; TRBD1 matches 7 bases. CDR3 length equals 15 residues. CDR1 and CDR2 (germline): SGHVS, FNYEAQ. The V gene end was trimmed by 5 bases and the J gene end by 7 bases; junction bases not matched to a gene: 10.

V and J are TRBV4-3 and TRBJ2-4; 9 bases map to TRBD2. CDR1 and CDR2 (germline): LGHNA, YSLEER. V was clipped by 0 bases and J by 6 bases; unmatched bases: 12. The CDR3 spans 18 residues. In DNA, the CDR3 is TGCGCCAGCAGCCAAGAGACCTCTCGAGCGGGGGGCAGAAACATTCAGTACTTC. The encoded protein is CASSQETSRAGGRNIQYF.

The chain employs TRBV12-3 or TRBV12-4 and TRBJ2-1; TRBD1 aligns across 9 bases. This CDR3 is 13 amino acids long. The trim removed 5 bases at V and 15 bases at J, leaving 11 bases unmatched. CDR3 sequence: CASSPPGTGKGFF. The CDR3 bases are TGTGCCAGCAGTCCCCCCGGGACAGGGAAGGGGTTCTTC.